Below, 27 T cell receptor beta chains from the same sample are listed, as sequenced in a study of neurological immune-mediated disorders. MiXCR was run by TCRdb on the 5' RACE reads, yielding one entry per CDR3 protein. This sample carries 55,000 to 70,000 distinct CDR3 sequences, approximately 10% of them seen once, and the ten largest clones take over 1.5%. The sequencing input was PBMCs. All receptors derive from a man aged 60-69 years in good health.

The table lists this clonotype with many counts. The chain has TRBV18 and TRBJ1-4; D gene uncertain. V was shortened by 2 bases and J by 14 bases, with 12 bases between the two germline ends. This CDR3 has 12 amino acids. From germline, CDR1 is KGHSH and CDR2 LQKENI. CDR3 in amino acids: CASSPALGGLFF. The DNA of the CDR3 is TGTGCCAGCTCACCAGCTCTGGGCGGTCTGTTTTTT.

The rearrangement joins TRBV6-1 to TRBJ2-7; D call uncertain. V gave up 2 bases and J gave up 2 bases, with 4 bases separating them. There are 12 residues in the CDR3. Germline V CDR1 and CDR2: MNHNS, SASEGT. The CDR3 DNA reads TGTGCCAGCAGTGAACGTGCCTACGAGCAGTACTTC. Residues: CASSERAYEQYF.

This clonotype has more than one count but fewer than ten. The rearrangement uses TRBV18 and TRBJ1-5, with 8 bases that match TRBD1. CDR3 size: 14 residues. Trimming took 6 bases from V and 6 from J; bases not matched to a gene: 7. Germline V CDR1 and CDR2: KGHSH, LQKENI. The CDR3 DNA follows: TGTGCCAGCTCGCATCCAGGGGGCGGTCAGCCCCAGCATTTT. This codes for CASSHPGGGQPQHF.

There are many counts of this clonotype. The V call is TRBV6-2 or TRBV6-3, the J call TRBJ2-1; TRBD1 is a possible D gene (5 bases). Trimming stripped 5 bases from V and 3 bases from J, with 20 bases between. CDR1 is MNHEY, CDR2 SVGEGT, per germline. The CDR3 length is 17 residues. The CDR3 DNA sequence: TGTGCCAGCAGTAAGGACAATATTCTTCTGGACTACAATGAGCAGTTCTTC. Its protein is CASSKDNILLDYNEQFF.

This clonotype was detected ten times or more. CDR3 sequence: CASSGAVGRETQYF. In DNA, the CDR3 is TGTGCCAGCAGCGGGGCAGTCGGAAGAGAGACCCAGTACTTC. The chain has TRBV9 and TRBJ2-5; D is undetermined. Trimming left V 3 bases short and J 4 bases short, with 13 bases between. The CDR3 has 14 amino acids. The germline gives CDR1 SGDLS, CDR2 YYNGEE.

This clonotype occurred many times. CDR3 bases: TGCAGTGCCAATCCCCGGACAGGGGGGAATAGCAATCAGCCCCAGCATTTT. This codes for CSANPRTGGNSNQPQHF. This chain joins TRBV20-1 and TRBJ1-5, with TRBD1 matching 10 bases. The CDR3 is 17 amino acids. Trimming at V came to 6 bases and at J to 0 bases, leaving 11 bases not matched to a gene. Germline V lookup: CDR1 DFQATT, CDR2 SNEGSKA (reference sequence).

This clonotype was picked up many times. J is TRBJ2-5 and V is TRBV12-3 or TRBV12-4, with D maybe TRBD1 (5 bases). The germline V and J ends were trimmed by 2 bases and 2 bases, with 9 bases remaining between them. The CDR3 loop spans 14 amino acids. The CDR3 spells CASSLRQFQETQYF. CDR3 nucleotides: TGTGCCAGCAGTTTACGACAGTTTCAAGAGACCCAGTACTTC.

There are many counts of this clonotype. The genes are TRBV29-1 and TRBJ2-5; 9 bases fit TRBD1. CDR1 is SQVTM, CDR2 ANQGSEA, per germline. This CDR3 has 13 residues. Unmatched junction bases numbered 7, after V lost 7 bases and J lost 4 bases. The CDR3 here is CSGQGTGRETQYF. For the CDR3, the DNA is TGCAGCGGGCAGGGGACAGGGCGAGAGACCCAGTACTTC.

With respect to this clonotype: A much larger clone is a single base away; this may be a read error. The chain is built from TRBV6-6 and TRBJ2-5, with TRBD1 matching over 8 bases. Unmatched junction bases numbered 10, after V lost 5 bases and J lost 5 bases. The CDR3 has 15 amino acids. Germline V gives CDR1 MNHNY, CDR2 SVGAGI (reference sequence). The CDR3 DNA is TGTGCCAGCAGTCACTGGACAGGGTGCGCGGAGACCCAGTACTTC. Its protein product is CASSHWTGCAETQYF.

The sample holds a few counts of this clonotype. A much larger clone sits a single nucleotide away, making a read error possible. The V and J genes are TRBV6-2 or TRBV6-3 and TRBJ2-5, with TRBD1 as a possible D gene (6 bases). The CDR3 sequence is 15 residues long. The germline gives CDR1 MNHEY, CDR2 SVGEGT. V lost 4 bases, J lost 3 bases, and 15 bases lay in between. The CDR3 DNA reads TGTGCCAGCAGTTGGGACAACCGAAACAAAGAGACCCAGTACTTC. Translating gives CASSWDNRNKETQYF.

This clonotype came up many times. V is TRBV5-5 and J is TRBJ2-1; 10 bases map to TRBD2. CDR1 is SGHKS and CDR2 is YYEKEE in the germline V gene (reference sequence). The CDR3 has 15 amino acids. J lost 9 bases, V lost 5 bases, and 11 bases had no gene match. This CDR3 is CASRRAGGPESEQFF. The CDR3, as DNA: TGTGCCAGCAGGAGAGCGGGGGGGCCGGAGTCTGAGCAGTTCTTC. The entire variable domain, with the rest obtained from reference TRBV5-5 and TRBJ2-1, is as follows: DAGVTQSPTHLIKTRGQQVTLRCSPISGHKSVSWYQQVLGQGPQFIFQYYEKEERGRGNFPDRFSARQFPNYSSELNVNALLLGDSALYLCASRRAGGPESEQFFGPGTRLTVL.

The sample holds many counts of this clonotype. This sequence joins TRBV5-1 and TRBJ1-1; 9 bases map to TRBD1. V lost 4 bases and J lost 1; bases outside the gene matches: 5. Germline lookup yields CDR1 SGHRS and CDR2 YFSETQ. This CDR3 comprises 15 residues. CDR3 loop: CASSPWDRENTEAFF. CDR3 bases: TGCGCCAGCAGCCCCTGGGACAGGGAGAACACTGAAGCTTTCTTT.

This clonotype was recorded at least ten times. The chain links TRBV10-3 to TRBJ1-6; TRBD1 is a possible D gene (5 bases). In germline, CDR1 is ENHRY, CDR2 SYGVKD. The CDR3 contains 15 residues. Between the trimmed V and J ends, which lost 6 bases and 7 bases, there was a span of 16 bases. Here the CDR3 reads CAISPQGTWNSPLHF. DNA for the CDR3: TGTGCCATCAGCCCCCAAGGGACCTGGAATTCACCCCTCCACTTT.

On this clonotype itself: The CDR3 carries no conserved terminal phenylalanine or tryptophan, so it likely arises from a read error. V usage is TRBV12-3 or TRBV12-4 and J usage is TRBJ2-5, with unresolved D. Trimming removed 7 bases from V and 4 bases from J, with 7 bases in between. This CDR3 region has 11 residues. CDR3 sequence: CASNSLETQYC. The CDR3 DNA is TGTGCCAGCAATTCACTAGAGACCCAGTACTGC.

The CDR3 spells CSAGTYGNTIYF. CDR3 bases: TGCAGTGCTGGGACCTATGGAAACACCATATATTTT. V usage is TRBV20-1 and J usage is TRBJ1-3; D may be TRBD1 (5 bases). Trimming removed 5 bases at V and 3 bases at J, with 8 bases between. The CDR3 sequence is 12 residues long. Looked up from germline, CDR1 is DFQATT and CDR2 is SNEGSKA (reference sequence).

In its sample, this clonotype was seen many times. This chain joins TRBV7-9 and TRBJ1-2; D is uncertain. This CDR3 has 14 residues. CDR1 SEHNR and CDR2 FQNEAQ come from the germline V gene (reference sequence). Trimming shortened V by 5 bases and J by 8 bases, and 18 bases separated the two germline ends. CDR3 bases: TGTGCCAGCAGCGCTTCTCAGATCCGCCTCGGCTACACCTTC. It encodes CASSASQIRLGYTF.

For this clonotype: This could be a read error, since a much larger clone is one nucleotide away. This sequence joins TRBV3-1 and TRBJ2-1; tentatively, D is TRBD1 (6 bases). The CDR3 has 16 amino acids. Trimming cost V 6 bases and J 3 bases, with 18 bases left between them. Germline CDR1 and CDR2: LGHDT and YNNKEL (reference sequence). This chain's CDR3 is CASSPAPGGLYNEQFF. The CDR3 nucleotides read TGTGCCAGCAGTCCTGCTCCTGGGGGCCTCTACAATGAGCAGTTCTTC.

In the case of this clonotype: Relative to the germline gene, one junction end is altered; a read error may explain this. This sequence joins TRBV29-1 and TRBJ2-1, with 13 bases that match TRBD2. The germline V gene has CDR1 SQVTM and CDR2 ANQGSEA. The CDR3 contains 16 residues. The CDR3 reads CSVLGLAGPIDNKQLF. CDR3 DNA sequence: TGCAGCGTTTTGGGACTAGCGGGGCCCATTGACAATAAGCAGTTATTC.

Many counts were recorded for this clonotype. V usage is TRBV6-2 or TRBV6-3 and J usage is TRBJ2-7, with D perhaps matching TRBD2 (5 bases). Germline CDR1 and CDR2: MNHEY and SVGEGT. Trimming shortened V by 6 bases and J by 1 base, and 10 bases separated the two germline ends. This CDR3 spans 13 amino acids. The CDR3 sequence: CASRRTGSYEQYF. In DNA, the CDR3 is TGTGCCAGCAGGCGGACTGGTTCCTACGAGCAGTACTTC.

This clonotype was counted at least ten times. J is TRBJ1-2 and V is TRBV5-1, with 7 bases lining up with TRBD1. Germline assignment: CDR1 SGHRS and CDR2 YFSETQ. The CDR3 contains 15 residues. The V gene end was trimmed by 2 bases and the J gene end by 2 bases; junction bases not matched to a gene: 6. DNA of the CDR3: TGCGCCAGCAGCTTTCAGGGGGAGGTAAACTATGGCTACACCTTC. Protein: CASSFQGEVNYGYTF. The whole variable domain, remainder taken from reference TRBV5-1 and TRBJ1-2, is KAGVTQTPRYLIKTRGQQVTLSCSPISGHRSVSWYQQTPGQGLQFLFEYFSETQRNKGNFPGRFSGRQFSNSRSEMNVSTLELGDSALYLCASSFQGEVNYGYTFGSGTRLTVV.

This clonotype was seen a few times. The rearrangement uses TRBV7-8 and TRBJ1-2; D might be TRBD1 (5 bases). Trimming removed 7 bases at V and 11 bases at J, with 20 bases between. The CDR3 has 13 amino acids. The germline V gene encodes CDR1 SGHVS and CDR2 FQNEAQ. The CDR3 DNA is TGTGCCAGCACCCTTGGGTGGACGGACAAATACACCTTC. Amino acids: CASTLGWTDKYTF.

This clonotype was recorded at least ten times. The chain couples TRBV5-5 to TRBJ2-6; possibly TRBD1 or TRBD2 for D (6 bases each). The length of the CDR3 is 17 residues. Trimming took 5 bases from V and 1 from J, leaving 16 bases between them. Germline-derived CDR1 and CDR2 are SGHKS and YYEKEE (reference sequence). The CDR3 here is CASSPTGRNSGANVLTF. The CDR3, as DNA: TGTGCCAGCAGTCCTACAGGGAGGAATTCTGGGGCCAACGTCCTGACTTTC.

This clonotype was picked up many times. The chain recombines TRBV25-1 with TRBJ2-5; the D gene is possibly TRBD1 (5 bases). Germline loops: CDR1 MGHDK, CDR2 SYGVNS. The CDR3 runs to 16 residues. With 0 bases removed from V and 5 bases from J, the gap between germline ends came to 16 bases. CDR3 DNA sequence: TGTGCCAGCAGTGAATATCGTGGGGCAGGGCGGGAGACCCAGTACTTC. Translating gives CASSEYRGAGRETQYF.

This clonotype was detected many times. The J gene is TRBJ2-3, the V gene TRBV5-1; a weak D match, TRBD2 (5 bases). The CDR3 contains 13 residues. Trimming took 2 bases from V and 2 from J, leaving 6 bases between them. The germline V gene has CDR1 SGHRS and CDR2 YFSETQ. CDR3 region: CASSFGVTDTQYF. For the CDR3, the DNA is TGCGCCAGCAGCTTCGGGGTCACAGATACGCAGTATTTT. The variable domain in full, completed from reference TRBV5-1 and TRBJ2-3, reads KAGVTQTPRYLIKTRGQQVTLSCSPISGHRSVSWYQQTPGQGLQFLFEYFSETQRNKGNFPGRFSGRQFSNSRSEMNVSTLELGDSALYLCASSFGVTDTQYFGPGTRLTVL.

This sequence joins TRBV12-3 or TRBV12-4 and TRBJ2-7, with TRBD2 as a possible D gene (6 bases). V shed 7 bases and J shed 1 base, with 8 bases lying between them. The CDR3 spans 12 residues. DNA of the CDR3: TGTGCCAGCATGGGACTGTCCTACGAGCAGTACTTC. Protein sequence: CASMGLSYEQYF.

This clonotype has at least ten counts. The V gene is TRBV7-3, the J gene TRBJ1-1; D gene unclear. The CDR3 runs 13 residues. The V end lost 5 bases, the J end lost 1 base, and 8 bases lay between the germline ends. Germline V lookup: CDR1 SGHTA, CDR2 FQGTGA. The CDR3 sequence is CASSIQANTEAFF. Written as DNA, the CDR3 is TGTGCCAGCAGCATACAAGCGAACACTGAAGCTTTCTTT.

The table lists this clonotype with many counts. The chain uses TRBV6-5 and TRBJ2-1; D not resolved. CDR3 length equals 15 residues. Germline V CDR1 and CDR2: MNHEY, SVGAGI. With 5 bases removed from V and 0 bases from J, the gap between germline ends came to 11 bases. CDR3 residues: CASSRGASSYNEQFF. CDR3 nucleotide sequence: TGTGCCAGCAGTAGAGGCGCTAGCTCCTACAATGAGCAGTTCTTC.